This T cell receptor beta chain is drawn from a study of blood T cell repertoires in COVID-19. About the study: The origin of the acute and convalescent COVID-19 samples was the United States, Italy and Spain.

The assay was immunoSEQ multiplex PCR, and TCRdb's table has in-frame clones only and misses some. The sample has over 400,000 clones; around 85% are singletons. The germline CDR1 and CDR2 sequences are SGHTA and FQGTGA. V was trimmed by 5 bases and J by 0 bases, leaving 11 bases between them. The CDR3 contains 14 residues. The sequenced material came from peripheral blood. The TCR sequence derives from a human donor in a cohort sampled during active COVID-19. V and J are TRBV7-3 and TRBJ2-7, with no clear D. The CDR3 sequence is CASSPQVDSYEQYF. CDR3 nucleotide sequence: TGTGCCAGCAGCCCCCAGGTCGACTCCTACGAGCAGTACTTC.